Given below is one T cell receptor (beta chain) in context. Its antigen is as yet unknown. The sample comes from a study of CD4 T cells in relation to SARS-CoV-2 and coronaviruses. The unexposed donors gave CD4+ T cells in about 2010-2019, prior to COVID-19. After about ten days of culture, CD4+ T cells were isolated. Unexposed-donor CD4+ T cells were probed with SARS-CoV-2 S/N and four cold-coronavirus spikes, cells permitting. About 1.9 million PBMCs per well were cultured with 9 to 10 IU/ml IL-2. The ends were cut back, 6 bases at V and 7 bases at J, with 22 bases in the middle. Germline V gene sequence: CDR1 MDHEN, CDR2 SYDVKM. This CDR3 has 16 residues. This table comes from immunoSEQ multiplex PCR, and its TCRdb copy is limited to in-frame clones, with some not included. This repertoire shows about 26,000 clones, more than 65% found once; its top ten account for roughly a tenth.

This sequence joins TRBV28 and TRBJ1-5, with a possible D match to TRBD1 (6 bases). The TCR sequence derives from a human donor in good health. The sequenced material came from CD4+ T cells from PBMCs, cultured in vitro. The DNA of the CDR3 is TGTGCCAGCAGGAACGGACAGACTGGAGTTTTCCAGCCCCAGCATTTT. This gives the protein CASRNGQTGVFQPQHF.